The 20 T cell receptor beta chains listed next were all sequenced from one sample in a study of blood T cell repertoires in COVID-19. TCRdb's table, derived via immunoSEQ multiplex PCR, lists solely in-frame clones and lacks some. The table lists fewer than 250,000 clones, 80% to 95% of them singletons, with over 0.65% in the top ten. The specimen was peripheral blood. These receptors were taken from a young man with COVID-19, enrolled during active disease.

This clone appeared a single time. CDR3 sequence reads: CASSVRSFSLGTDSGNTIYF. DNA of the CDR3: TGTGCCAGCAGCGTCCGTTCATTTTCACTCGGGACAGACTCTGGAAACACCATATATTTT. J is TRBJ1-3 and V is TRBV9; 7 bases line up with TRBD1. The V segment lost 2 bases and the J segment 0 bases; nucleotides outside the gene matches: 17. There are 20 residues in the CDR3. From germline, CDR1 is SGDLS and CDR2 YYNGEE.

This sequence joins TRBV19 and TRBJ2-7; weak D call: TRBD2 (6 bases). The CDR3 loop spans 13 amino acids. The germline V and J ends were trimmed by 10 bases and 3 bases, with 16 bases remaining between them. CDR1 is LNHDA, CDR2 SQIVND, per germline (reference sequence). CDR3 DNA: TGTGCCACCCCGGGGGAAGGGGTCTACGAGCAGTACTTC. Translated, it gives CATPGEGVYEQYF.

The chain employs TRBV6-5 and TRBJ1-5; 10 bases agree with TRBD1. V lost 7 bases and J lost 4; bases outside the gene matches: 7. The length of the CDR3 is 15 residues. Germline V lookup: CDR1 MNHEY, CDR2 SVGAGI. CDR3 coding DNA: TGTGCCAGCATCCCGACAGGGGGCGTGAATCAGCCCCAGCATTTT. Protein product: CASIPTGGVNQPQHF.

V and J are TRBV24-1 and TRBJ1-6, with D possibly being TRBD1 (5 bases). Germline V gene sequence: CDR1 KGHDR, CDR2 SFDVKD. Trimming stripped 9 bases from V and 10 bases from J, with 18 bases between. The CDR3 spans 14 residues. CDR3 sequence (DNA): TGTGCCACCGGAGGGGCCGGGAGGAACTCACCCCTCCACTTT. Translated, it gives CATGGAGRNSPLHF.

The chain uses TRBV6-4 and TRBJ2-2; 7 nucleotides align to TRBD1. Trimming removed 3 bases from V and 4 bases from J; junction bases left unmatched: 2. CDR3 size: 14 residues. Germline loops: CDR1 MRHNA, CDR2 SNTAGT. As DNA, the CDR3 is TGTGCCAGCAGTGAATCAGGGGGCACCGGGGAGCTGTTTTTT. Translated, it gives CASSESGGTGELFF.

The chain recombines TRBV6-5 with TRBJ1-6; tentatively, D is TRBD1 (6 bases). This CDR3 has 13 residues. Germline lookup yields CDR1 MNHEY and CDR2 SVGAGI. Trimming shortened V by 6 bases and J by 10 bases, and 13 bases separated the two germline ends. The CDR3 region is CASRTQGSSPLHF. CDR3 bases: TGTGCCAGCAGGACACAGGGTAGCTCACCCCTCCACTTT.

The chain employs TRBV7-9 and TRBJ1-3; 7 bases agree with TRBD1. Unmatched junction bases numbered 3, after V lost 5 bases and J lost 2 bases. The germline V gene has CDR1 SEHNR and CDR2 FQNEAQ (reference sequence). The CDR3 consists of 14 residues. This CDR3 reads CASSPGTAGNTIYF. CDR3 coding DNA: TGTGCCAGCAGCCCCGGGACAGCTGGAAACACCATATATTTT.

V is TRBV5-1 and J is TRBJ1-4, with D unclear. This CDR3 is 13 amino acids long. V lost 5 bases and J lost 4, with 9 bases in between. Per germline, CDR1 SGHRS and CDR2 YFSETQ. This CDR3 reads CASREGSNEKLFF. The CDR3 region has the DNA TGCGCCAGCAGGGAGGGTAGTAATGAAAAACTGTTTTTT.

This chain connects TRBV5-1 to TRBJ1-5, with unresolved D. The CDR3 is 15 amino acids. Trimming removed 4 bases at V and 4 bases at J, with 15 bases between. Germline V lookup: CDR1 SGHRS, CDR2 YFSETQ. CDR3 in DNA: TGCGCCAGCAGCCCCCTCCCGGGGAGAAATCAGCCCCAGCATTTT. Translating it yields CASSPLPGRNQPQHF.

The J gene is TRBJ2-3, the V gene TRBV5-1; 7 bases match TRBD1. CDR1 SGHRS and CDR2 YFSETQ come from the germline V gene. This CDR3 comprises 17 residues. Trimming cost V 4 bases and J 3 bases; bases outside gene matches: 14. Here the CDR3 reads CASSVGQTGSMTDTQYF. In nucleotides, the CDR3 is TGCGCCAGCAGCGTGGGTCAGACAGGGAGCATGACAGATACGCAGTATTTT. Full variable domain (remainder filled in from reference TRBV5-1 and TRBJ2-3): KAGVTQTPRYLIKTRGQQVTLSCSPISGHRSVSWYQQTPGQGLQFLFEYFSETQRNKGNFPGRFSGRQFSNSRSEMNVSTLELGDSALYLCASSVGQTGSMTDTQYFGPGTRLTVL.

The rearrangement uses TRBV11-2 and TRBJ2-7; TRBD2 aligns across 8 bases. CDR1 SGHAT and CDR2 FQNNGV come from the germline V gene. V trimming: 2 bases; J trimming: 2 bases; junction bases outside the gene matches: 5. The CDR3 runs to 15 residues. Here the CDR3 DNA reads TGTGCCAGCAGCTTATTGTCGGGGGGGCCCTACGAGCAGTACTTC. As protein: CASSLLSGGPYEQYF.

The rearrangement links TRBV10-3 to TRBJ1-1; 7 nucleotides match TRBD1. The CDR3 runs 14 residues. The ends lost 4 bases at V and 5 bases at J; junction bases unmatched: 7. Germline assignment: CDR1 ENHRY and CDR2 SYGVKD. Here the CDR3 reads CAISAGGLGTEAFF. The CDR3 DNA is TGTGCCATCAGTGCAGGGGGGCTGGGGACTGAAGCTTTCTTT.

The V call is TRBV7-9, the J call TRBJ1-2; TRBD1 aligns across 8 bases. Germline trimming cut 1 base from V and 5 bases from J; bases unmatched to any gene: 12. Per germline, CDR1 SEHNR and CDR2 FQNEAQ (reference sequence). CDR3 length equals 17 residues. Here the CDR3 reads CASSLDASQGDIYGYTF. The CDR3 nucleotides read TGTGCCAGCAGCTTAGACGCTTCACAGGGGGATATTTATGGCTACACCTTC.

The chain employs TRBV30 and TRBJ2-6; perhaps TRBD1 as D (5 bases). The ends were cut back, 4 bases at V and 0 bases at J, with 16 bases in the middle. Germline CDR1 reads GTSNPN; CDR2 reads SVGIG (reference sequence). This CDR3 is 17 amino acids long. CDR3 protein: CAWIADRFSSGANVLTF. The CDR3 DNA follows: TGTGCCTGGATCGCCGACAGATTTTCCTCTGGGGCCAACGTCCTGACTTTC.

This clone was found once. The chain combines TRBV9 with TRBJ2-1; TRBD1 is a possible D gene (6 bases). Trimming took off 4 bases at V and 3 bases at J, with 11 bases between the two ends. The germline gives CDR1 SGDLS, CDR2 YYNGEE. This CDR3 has 14 residues. CDR3 protein: CASSIRDNYNEQFF. As DNA, the CDR3 is TGTGCCAGCAGCATTCGGGACAACTACAATGAGCAGTTCTTC.

The chain combines TRBV2 with TRBJ2-2, with TRBD2 identical over 8 bases. This CDR3 comprises 17 residues. Germline V gene sequence: CDR1 SNHLY, CDR2 FYNNEI. Trimming at V came to 9 bases and at J to 2 bases, leaving 14 bases not matched to a gene. In nucleotides, the CDR3 is TGTGCCAGTAGTCTTTCAGCGGGGGCCTTAAACACCGGGGAGCTGTTTTTT. As protein: CASSLSAGALNTGELFF.

The chain carries TRBV5-1 and TRBJ1-1; D not certain. Trimming pared 1 base from V and 6 bases from J, leaving 16 bases between. Germline loops: CDR1 SGHRS, CDR2 YFSETQ. There are 15 residues in the CDR3. CDR3 bases: TGCGCCAGCAGCTTGACCGCGGGAGGGCGGGCTGAAGCTTTCTTT. Translating gives CASSLTAGGRAEAFF.

This chain joins TRBV10-3 and TRBJ1-5; 10 bases line up with TRBD1. The CDR3 contains 16 residues. CDR1 ENHRY and CDR2 SYGVKD come from the germline V gene. Trimming took 7 bases from V and 0 from J; bases not matched to a gene: 6. CDR3 DNA sequence: TGTGCCATCAAGGACGACAGGGGGCATAGCAATCAGCCCCAGCATTTT. Its translation is CAIKDDRGHSNQPQHF.

J is TRBJ1-1 and V is TRBV30; possibly TRBD1 for D (5 bases). There are 14 residues in the CDR3. Germline CDR1 is GTSNPN and CDR2 is SVGIG (reference sequence). The V gene lost 0 bases and the J gene lost 1 base, with 9 bases spanning the gap. The CDR3: CAWSVGVGNTEAFF. The CDR3, as DNA: TGTGCCTGGAGTGTAGGGGTGGGGAACACTGAAGCTTTCTTT.

The chain couples TRBV5-5 to TRBJ1-2; 7 bases line up with TRBD1. CDR3 length: 15 residues. Trimming at V came to 4 bases and at J to 2 bases, leaving 8 bases not matched to a gene. The V gene's germline CDR1 is SGHKS and CDR2 YYEKEE (reference sequence). This CDR3 reads CASSRTGAPNYGYTF. In DNA, the CDR3 is TGTGCCAGCAGCCGTACAGGGGCTCCCAACTATGGCTACACCTTC. Looking up the rest from reference TRBV5-5 and TRBJ1-2 gives the full variable domain: DAGVTQSPTHLIKTRGQQVTLRCSPISGHKSVSWYQQVLGQGPQFIFQYYEKEERGRGNFPDRFSARQFPNYSSELNVNALLLGDSALYLCASSRTGAPNYGYTFGSGTRLTVV.